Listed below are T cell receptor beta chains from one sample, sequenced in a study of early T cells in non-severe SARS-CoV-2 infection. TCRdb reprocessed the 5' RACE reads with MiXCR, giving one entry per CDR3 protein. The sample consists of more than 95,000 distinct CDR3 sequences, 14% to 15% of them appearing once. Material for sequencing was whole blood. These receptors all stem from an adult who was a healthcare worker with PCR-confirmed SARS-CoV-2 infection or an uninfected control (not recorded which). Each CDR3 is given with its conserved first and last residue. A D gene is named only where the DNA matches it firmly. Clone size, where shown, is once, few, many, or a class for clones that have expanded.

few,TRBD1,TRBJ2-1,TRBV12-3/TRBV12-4,TGTGCCAGCAGTCTTCGACAGGGTAGTTTTGATGAGCAGTTCTTC,CASSLRQGSFDEQFF
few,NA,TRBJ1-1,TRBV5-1,TGCGCCAGCAGCGCGGGACACACCCCGGGAACTGAAGCTTTCTTT,CASSAGHTPGTEAFF
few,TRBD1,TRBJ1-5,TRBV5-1,TGCGCCAGCAGCCCTAGTCGGGACAGAGATACGGGGCCCCAGCATTTT,CASSPSRDRDTGPQHF
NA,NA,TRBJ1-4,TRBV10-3,TGTGCCATCAGTGAAGCAGGGGTAGGGGAAAAACCGTTTTTT,CAISEAGVGEKPFF
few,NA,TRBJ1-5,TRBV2,TGTGCCAGCAGTCGGGACCGTGCCCGGGGTAGCAATCAGCCCCAGCATTTT,CASSRDRARGSNQPQHF
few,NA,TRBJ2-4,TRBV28,TGTGCCAGCACCTCCTCCAGAGACATTCAGTACTTC,CASTSSRDIQYF
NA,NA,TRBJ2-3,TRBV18,TGTGCCAGCTCACCACCCCCAGGGGGGGGCACAGATACGCAGTATTTT,CASSPPPGGGTDTQYF
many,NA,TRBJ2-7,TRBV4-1,TGCGCCAGCAGCCAAGAGCTGCAGGGCAGGTGGAACGAGCAGTACTTC,CASSQELQGRWNEQYF
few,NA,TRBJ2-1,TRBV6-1,TGTGCCACTGGGGGAGTCGCCTACAATGAGCAGTTCTTC,CATGGVAYNEQFF
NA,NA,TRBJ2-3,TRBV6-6,TGTGCCAGCAGTTACGTAGGGAGCTCCCCATATGAGCAGTATTTT,CASSYVGSSPYEQYF
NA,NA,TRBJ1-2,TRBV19,TGTGCCAGTAGTAAGTCAGGGGCACCCGCTGGCTATGGCTACACCTTC,CASSKSGAPAGYGYTF
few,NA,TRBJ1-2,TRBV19,TGTGCCAGTAGTAATGTGGCAGGATCCTTTTCGGGCTACACCTTC,CASSNVAGSFSGYTF
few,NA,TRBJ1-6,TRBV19,TGTGCCAGTAAGCGTGGGGAAGACACGTCACCCCTCCACTTT,CASKRGEDTSPLHF
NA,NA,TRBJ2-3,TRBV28,TGTGCCAGCAGTTCCCCCGACGGTAATACGCAGTATTTT,CASSSPDGNTQYF
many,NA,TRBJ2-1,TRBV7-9,TGTGCCAGCAGCTTAGATCCGGGAATCACCTACAATGAGCAGTTCTTC,CASSLDPGITYNEQFF
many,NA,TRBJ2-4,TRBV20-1,TGCAGTGCTGAGGACAGAGCCAAAAACATTCAGTACTTC,CSAEDRAKNIQYF
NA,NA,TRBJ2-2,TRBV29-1,TGCAGCGTTGGAAGACAGGTTGCCGGGGAGCTGTTTTTT,CSVGRQVAGELFF
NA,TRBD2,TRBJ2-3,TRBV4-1,TGCGCCAGCAGCCAAGAATGGACTAGCGGGGATACGCAGTATTTT,CASSQEWTSGDTQYF
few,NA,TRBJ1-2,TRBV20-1,TGCAGTGCTAGGGCTTTTGGCAGCCAGGATCGCGGCTACACCTTC,CSARAFGSQDRGYTF
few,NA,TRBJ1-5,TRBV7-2,TGTGCCAGCAGCTTAATAAAGGACGGGCTGGTCACCCAGCATTTT,CASSLIKDGLVTQHF
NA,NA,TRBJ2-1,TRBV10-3,TGTGCCATCAGGGCATCCGCGGGACAGAGAGACAATGAGCAGTTCTTC,CAIRASAGQRDNEQFF
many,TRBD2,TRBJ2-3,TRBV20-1,TGCAGTGCTCCGACGACTAGCGGGGGGGGAGATACGCAGTATTTT,CSAPTTSGGGDTQYF
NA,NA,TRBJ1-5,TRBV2,TGTGCCAGCAGTGAAGAGGGAATCAATCAGCCCCAGCATTTT,CASSEEGINQPQHF
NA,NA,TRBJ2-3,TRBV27,TGTGCCAGCAGTTCCCTAGGGTGGGAACGGGGTCCAGATACGCAGTATTTT,CASSSLGWERGPDTQYF
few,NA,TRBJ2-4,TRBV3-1,TGTGCCAGCAGCCAGAGGGGATCCTTAGCCAAAAACATTCAGTACTTC,CASSQRGSLAKNIQYF
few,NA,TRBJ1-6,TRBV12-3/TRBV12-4,TGTGCCAGCAGTTTCCCCGGGTCACCCCTCCACTTT,CASSFPGSPLHF
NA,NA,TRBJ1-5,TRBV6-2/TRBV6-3,TGTGCCAGCGGTCCACTTAATCAGCCCCAGCATTTT,CASGPLNQPQHF
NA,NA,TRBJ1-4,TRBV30,TGTGCTTCTCGGGAGCGTTATGAAAAACTGTTTTTT,CASRERYEKLFF
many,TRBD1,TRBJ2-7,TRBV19,TGTGCCAGTAGTACTTCTCAGGGGGAACCCTACGAGCAGTACTTC,CASSTSQGEPYEQYF
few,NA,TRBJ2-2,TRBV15,TGTGCCACCAGCAGAGGGGGGTCTTGGCAGGGAAGCACCGGGGAGCTGTTTTTT,CATSRGGSWQGSTGELFF
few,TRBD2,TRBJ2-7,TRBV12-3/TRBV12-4,TGTGCCAGCAGTTCAGGGACTAGCGGGGCCCACGAGCAGTACTTC,CASSSGTSGAHEQYF
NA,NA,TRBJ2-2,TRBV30,TGTGCCTGGAGCTGGGTCATGGACACCGGGGAGCTGTTTTTT,CAWSWVMDTGELFF
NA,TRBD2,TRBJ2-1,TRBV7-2,TGTGCCAGCAGCTTAAACAGCGGGGGGGCCTCCAATGAGCAGTTCTTC,CASSLNSGGASNEQFF
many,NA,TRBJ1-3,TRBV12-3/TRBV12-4,TGTGCCAGCAAACCCACAGGGAGCTCTGGAAACACCATATATTTT,CASKPTGSSGNTIYF
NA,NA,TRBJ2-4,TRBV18,TGTGCCAGCTCACCCGCGAGGGAACGGGGCATTCAGTACTTC,CASSPARERGIQYF
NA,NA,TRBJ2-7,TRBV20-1,TGCAGTGCTAGAGTAGGCAACGCCTACGAGCAGTACTTC,CSARVGNAYEQYF
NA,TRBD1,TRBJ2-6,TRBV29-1,TGCAGCGTTAGAAATAGGGACAGACAAGATGCTTCTGGGGCCAACGTCCTGACTTTC,CSVRNRDRQDASGANVLTF
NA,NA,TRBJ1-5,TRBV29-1,TGCAGCGTTGGAACCCCGAATCAGCCCCAGCATTTT,CSVGTPNQPQHF
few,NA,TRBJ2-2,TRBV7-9,TGTGCCACCCCCTGGGGGGTCACCGGGGAGCTGTTTTTT,CATPWGVTGELFF
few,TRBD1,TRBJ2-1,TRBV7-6,TGTGCCAGCACCACTGCGGGACAGGGGGCGGTTGAGCAGTTCTTC,CASTTAGQGAVEQFF
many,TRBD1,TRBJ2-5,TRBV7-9,TGTGCCAGCAGCTCGGGACAGCTGAGGGAGACCCAGTACTTC,CASSSGQLRETQYF
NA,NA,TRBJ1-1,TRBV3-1,TGTGCCAGCAGCCCATGGGGGGGCAGGACTGAAGCTTTCTTT,CASSPWGGRTEAFF
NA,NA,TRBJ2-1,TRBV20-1,TGCAGTGCTGGAGGCCGAGGGGGGAGCTACAATGAGCAGTTCTTC,CSAGGRGGSYNEQFF
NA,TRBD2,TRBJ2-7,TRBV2,TGTGCCAGCAGTGTAGCGGGGGGCCCCTACGAGCAGTACTTC,CASSVAGGPYEQYF
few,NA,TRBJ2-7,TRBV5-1,TGCGCCAGCAGCTGGACAGTGGACTACGAGCAGTACTTC,CASSWTVDYEQYF
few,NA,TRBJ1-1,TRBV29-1,TGCAGCGTTGTAGGGTACCTGAACACTGAAGCTTTCTTT,CSVVGYLNTEAFF
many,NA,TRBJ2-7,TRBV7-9,TGTGCCAGCAGCTTCGACGGAACCTACGAGCAGTACTTC,CASSFDGTYEQYF
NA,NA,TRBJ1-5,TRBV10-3,TGTGCCATCAGTGTACAGGAAAATCAGCCCCAGCATTTT,CAISVQENQPQHF
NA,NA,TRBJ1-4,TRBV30,TGTGCCTGGAGTAAGGACTTATCGGTTGAAAAACTGTTTTTT,CAWSKDLSVEKLFF
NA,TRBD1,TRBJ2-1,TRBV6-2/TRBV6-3,TGTGCCAGCAGTACGGACAGGGGCCCTTACAATGAGCAGTTCTTC,CASSTDRGPYNEQFF
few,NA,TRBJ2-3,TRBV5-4,TGTGCCAGCAGCCAAAAGACTAAAAACACAGATACGCAGTATTTT,CASSQKTKNTDTQYF
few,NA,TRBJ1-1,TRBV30,TGTGCCTGGACTGACCACTTTAACACTGAAGCTTTCTTT,CAWTDHFNTEAFF
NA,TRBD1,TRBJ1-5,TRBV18,TGTGCCAGCTCACTCTTACAGGGGAACAATCAGCCCCAGCATTTT,CASSLLQGNNQPQHF
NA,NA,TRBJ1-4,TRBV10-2,TGCGCCAGCCGGGACATATCTAATGAAAAACTGTTTTTT,CASRDISNEKLFF
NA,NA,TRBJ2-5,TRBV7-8,TGTGCCAGCAGCTTACGGCAGTGGGGGACAATGAAGACCCAGTACTTC,CASSLRQWGTMKTQYF
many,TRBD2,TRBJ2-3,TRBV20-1,TGCAGTGCCGAGCGGGGAAGTAGCACAGATACGCAGTATTTT,CSAERGSSTDTQYF